The 8 T cell receptor beta chains below come from one sample, sequenced in a study of blood T cell repertoires in COVID-19. Method: immunoSEQ multiplex PCR; TCRdb's copy keeps in-frame clones and lacks some. This table has 130,000 to 150,000 clones, approximately 80% appearing once. The sequenced material came from peripheral blood. These receptors were collected from a man between 60 and 75 years old with active or convalescent COVID-19.

The V call is TRBV28, the J call TRBJ2-7; D remains ambiguous. Germline loops: CDR1 MDHEN, CDR2 SYDVKM. Trimming took 6 bases from V and 3 from J, leaving 6 bases between them. This CDR3 spans 11 amino acids. The DNA for the CDR3 is TGTGCCAGCAGCTCGGGCTACGAGCAGTACTTC. Amino acid sequence: CASSSGYEQYF. The full variable domain, in which reference TRBV28 and TRBJ2-7 provide the parts outside the CDR3, is DVKVTQSSRYLVKRTGEKVFLECVQDMDHENMFWYRQDPGLGLRLIYFSYDVKMKEKGDIPEGYSVSREKKERFSLILESASTNQTSMYLCASSSGYEQYFGPGTRLTVT.

The chain uses TRBV7-2 and TRBJ2-7, with a possible D match to TRBD1 (6 bases). CDR3 length: 15 amino acids. Trimming took off 1 base at V and 5 bases at J, with 15 bases between the two ends. Germline loops: CDR1 SGHTA, CDR2 FQGNSA. The CDR3 loop reads CASSLDRGRGDEQYF. The CDR3 DNA sequence: TGTGCCAGCAGCTTAGATAGGGGGAGAGGTGACGAGCAGTACTTC.

The chain combines TRBV28 with TRBJ2-3, with 9 bases matching TRBD2. With 3 bases clipped from V and 0 bases from J, the junction kept 10 bases outside the gene matches. The CDR3 contains 18 residues. CDR1 and CDR2 (germline): MDHEN, SYDVKM. The CDR3 nucleotides are TGTGCCAGCAGTTTTTGGACTAGCGCCAAAAGGAGCACAGATACGCAGTATTTT. Translated, it gives CASSFWTSAKRSTDTQYF.

The gene calls are TRBV5-1 and TRBJ1-2; tentatively, D is TRBD1 (5 bases). Germline V CDR1 and CDR2: SGHRS, YFSETQ. V lost 4 bases to trimming and J lost 6 bases, with 16 bases between them. This CDR3 region has 14 residues. The CDR3 region is CASSRAGQGDGYTF. CDR3 DNA: TGCGCCAGCAGCCGGGCCGGCCAGGGCGATGGCTACACCTTC.

The chain employs TRBV24-1 and TRBJ2-1, with 8 bases identical to TRBD1. Germline lookup yields CDR1 KGHDR and CDR2 SFDVKD. The J segment lost 6 bases and the V segment lost 3 bases, leaving 3 bases of the junction unmatched. The CDR3 consists of 14 residues. The CDR3 loop reads CATSDRDRTNEQFF. CDR3 sequence (DNA): TGTGCCACCAGTGATCGGGACAGGACCAATGAGCAGTTCTTC.

The chain combines TRBV6-5 with TRBJ2-3; 8 positions match TRBD2. Germline-derived CDR1 and CDR2 are MNHEY and SVGAGI. The CDR3 loop spans 14 amino acids. V was clipped by 4 bases and J by 5 bases; unmatched bases: 5. In nucleotides, the CDR3 is TGTGCCAGCAGTTCCGGGACTAGTATAGATACGCAGTATTTT. Residues: CASSSGTSIDTQYF.

The V and J genes are TRBV6-5 and TRBJ2-1; 12 nucleotides agree with TRBD2. The germline V gene encodes CDR1 MNHEY and CDR2 SVGAGI. The CDR3 totals 15 residues. The junction had 3 bases not matched to a gene; V was cut back by 6 bases and J by 3 bases. CDR3 residues: CASRQTSGGYNEQFF. The CDR3 bases are TGTGCCAGCAGACAGACTAGCGGGGGCTACAATGAGCAGTTCTTC.

This clone was observed once. This chain connects TRBV25-1 to TRBJ2-7, with D perhaps matching TRBD2 (6 bases). Trimming removed 4 bases at V and 3 bases at J, with 16 bases between. Germline-derived CDR1 and CDR2 are MGHDK and SYGVNS. This CDR3 is 15 amino acids long. Here the CDR3 DNA reads TGTGCCAGCAGTGTCGGGAGCAATCCTATCTACGAGCAGTACTTC. As protein: CASSVGSNPIYEQYF.